The clone carrying this T cell receptor (beta chain) was seen once. The germline CDR1 and CDR2 sequences are SNHLY and FYNNEI. V shed 9 bases and J shed 0 bases, with 9 bases lying between them. The CDR3 sequence is 13 residues long. Together with a sample-barcoded 5' primer, a J-beta primer mix was included in a second PCR lasting about 7 to 11 cycles. Using its own MiXCR run on the 5' RACE reads, TCRdb lists one record per CDR3 protein. This table holds some 760,000 distinct CDR3 sequences, roughly 25% found once. This sample is part of a study of blood T cells in healthy people across ages. Each donor had around 9.2 milliliters of peripheral blood drawn. The sample was also linked to a second study, of T cells of mothers and their children.

The V call is TRBV2, the J call TRBJ2-1; D not resolved. Sequencing input: blood. The TCR was taken from a boy under 18 in good health. CDR3 region: CARQTSSYNEQFF. CDR3 nucleotide sequence: TGTGCCAGACAAACCAGCTCCTACAATGAGCAGTTCTTC.